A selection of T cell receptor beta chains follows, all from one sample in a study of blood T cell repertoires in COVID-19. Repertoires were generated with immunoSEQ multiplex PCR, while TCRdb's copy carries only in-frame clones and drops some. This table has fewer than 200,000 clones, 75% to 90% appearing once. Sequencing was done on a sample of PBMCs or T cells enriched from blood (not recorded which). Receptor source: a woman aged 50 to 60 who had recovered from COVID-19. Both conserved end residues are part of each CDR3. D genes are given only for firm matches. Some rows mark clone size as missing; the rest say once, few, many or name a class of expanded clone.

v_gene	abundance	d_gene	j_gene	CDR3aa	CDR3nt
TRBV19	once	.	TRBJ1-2	CASSPRRGGYGYTF	TGTGCCAGTAGCCCCCGACGGGGGGGCTATGGCTACACCTTC
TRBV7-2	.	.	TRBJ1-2	CASSPNRGGANYGYTF	TGTGCCAGCAGCCCTAACCGGGGGGGGGCCAACTATGGCTACACCTTC
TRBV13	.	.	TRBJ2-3	CASSRGSTDTQYF	TGTGCCAGCAGCAGAGGAAGCACAGATACGCAGTATTTT
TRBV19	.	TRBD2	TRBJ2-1	CASSIRTSGSRDEQFF	TGTGCCAGTAGTATAAGGACTAGCGGGAGTAGAGATGAGCAGTTCTTC
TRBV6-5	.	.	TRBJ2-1	CASSYSSGRYNEQFF	TGTGCCAGCAGTTACTCCAGCGGAAGGTACAATGAGCAGTTCTTC
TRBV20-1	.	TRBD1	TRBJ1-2	CSASWGETGEGYTF	TGCAGTGCTAGTTGGGGGGAGACAGGGGAAGGCTACACCTTC
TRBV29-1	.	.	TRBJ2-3	CSARRGGTDTQYF	TGCAGCGCCCGGAGGGGCGGCACAGATACGCAGTATTTT
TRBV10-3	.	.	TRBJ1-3	CAINPGISGNTIYF	TGTGCCATCAATCCGGGAATTTCTGGAAACACCATATATTTT
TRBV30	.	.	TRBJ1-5	CAWSVSGVNQPQHF	TGTGCCTGGAGTGTATCGGGGGTCAATCAGCCCCAGCATTTT
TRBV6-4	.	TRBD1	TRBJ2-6	CASSGTGGAGANVLTF	TGTGCCAGCAGTGGCACAGGGGGCGCTGGGGCCAACGTCCTGACTTTC
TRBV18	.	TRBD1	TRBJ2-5	CASSPGQGGETQYF	TGTGCCAGCTCACCTGGACAGGGAGGAGAGACCCAGTACTTC
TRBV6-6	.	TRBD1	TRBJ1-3	CASSYPTGGGNTIYF	TGTGCCAGCAGTTACCCGACAGGGGGCGGAAACACCATATATTTT
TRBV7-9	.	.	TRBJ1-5	CASSLGHPVPQHF	TGTGCCAGCAGCTTAGGTCACCCGGTCCCCCAGCATTTT
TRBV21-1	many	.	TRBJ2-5	CASSKVPRPRQGGETQYF	TGTGCCAGCAGCAAAGTGCCGCGACCGCGACAGGGGGGCGAGACCCAGTACTTC
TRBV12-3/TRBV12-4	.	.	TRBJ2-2	CASSLGRTGELFF	TGTGCCAGCAGTTTGGGGAGGACCGGGGAGCTGTTTTTT
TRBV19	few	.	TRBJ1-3	CASSSRTASSGNTIYF	TGTGCCAGTAGTTCCCGTACAGCAAGCTCTGGAAACACCATATATTTT
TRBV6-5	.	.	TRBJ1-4	CASSPGGGNEKLFF	TGTGCCAGCAGCCCGGGGGGTGGTAATGAAAAACTGTTTTTT
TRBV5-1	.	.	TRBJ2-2	CASSPGQNTGELFF	TGCGCCAGCAGCCCGGGACAGAACACCGGGGAGCTGTTTTTT
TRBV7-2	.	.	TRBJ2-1	CAGGGGYNEQFF	TGTGCCGGGGGGGGCGGATACAATGAGCAGTTCTTC
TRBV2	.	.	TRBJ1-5	CASRGLRTGNQPQHF	TGTGCCAGCAGGGGACTTCGGACGGGTAATCAGCCCCAGCATTTT
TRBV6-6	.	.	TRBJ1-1	CASSPGLGNTEAFF	TGTGCCAGCAGTCCAGGATTGGGGAACACTGAAGCTTTCTTT
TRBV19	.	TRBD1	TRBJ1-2	CASQAAGQGTRSGYTF	TGTGCCAGCCAGGCGGCCGGACAGGGGACAAGGAGTGGCTACACCTTC
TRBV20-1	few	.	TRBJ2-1	CSANDLGAEQFF	TGCAGTGCTAATGACCTTGGGGCTGAGCAGTTCTTC
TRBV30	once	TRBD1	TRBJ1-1	CAWSVPGTGSTEAFF	TGTGCCTGGAGTGTACCCGGGACAGGGAGTACTGAAGCTTTCTTT
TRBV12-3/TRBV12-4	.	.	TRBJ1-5	CASSLNSNQPQHF	TGTGCCAGCAGTCTAAATAGCAATCAGCCCCAGCATTTT
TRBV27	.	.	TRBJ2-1	CASSSPPGWGPHNEQFF	TGTGCCAGCAGTTCGCCCCCAGGATGGGGGCCTCACAATGAGCAGTTCTTC
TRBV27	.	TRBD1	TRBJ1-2	CATGTAYGYTF	TGTGCCACCGGGACAGCTTATGGCTACACCTTC
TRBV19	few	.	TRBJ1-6	CASSPGPGTPLHF	TGTGCCAGTAGTCCGGGCCCCGGGACACCCCTCCACTTT
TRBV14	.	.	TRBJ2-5	CASSPHFEASETQYF	TGTGCCAGCAGCCCTCATTTTGAGGCGTCCGAGACCCAGTACTTC
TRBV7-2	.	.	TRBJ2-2	CASSLRQTNTGELFF	TGTGCCAGCAGCTTACGACAGACGAACACCGGGGAGCTGTTTTTT
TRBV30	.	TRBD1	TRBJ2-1	CAWNRGHYNEQFF	TGTGCCTGGAACAGGGGCCACTACAATGAGCAGTTCTTC
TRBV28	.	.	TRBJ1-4	CASLRTAYNEKLFF	TGTGCCAGCCTTCGGACAGCCTATAATGAAAAACTGTTTTTT
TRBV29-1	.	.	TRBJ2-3	CSLRRDSTDTQYF	TGCAGCCTGAGGCGGGATAGCACAGATACGCAGTATTTT
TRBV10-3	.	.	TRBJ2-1	CAIATGNSYNEQFF	TGTGCCATCGCAACGGGGAACTCCTACAATGAGCAGTTCTTC
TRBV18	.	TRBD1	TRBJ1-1	CASSPADRAMNTEAFF	TGTGCCAGCTCACCAGCCGACAGGGCGATGAACACTGAAGCTTTCTTT
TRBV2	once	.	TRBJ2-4	CASIEFGGVKNIQYF	TGTGCCTCGATAGAGTTCGGGGGAGTCAAAAACATTCAGTACTTC
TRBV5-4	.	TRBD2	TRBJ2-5	CASSRGLAEETQYF	TGTGCCAGCAGCAGGGGACTAGCGGAAGAGACCCAGTACTTC
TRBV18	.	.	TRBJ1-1	CASSPNLAGAFF	TGTGCCAGCTCACCAAATCTGGCGGGAGCTTTCTTT
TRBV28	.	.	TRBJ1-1	CASSSLRGAFF	TGTGCCAGCAGTTCCCTCCGCGGGGCTTTCTTT
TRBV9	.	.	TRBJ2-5	CASSKGTPKETQYF	TGTGCCAGCAGCAAAGGGACTCCCAAAGAGACCCAGTACTTC
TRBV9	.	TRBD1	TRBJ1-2	CASSSRDRGLSGPNVYGYTF	TGTGCCAGCAGCAGCCGGGACAGGGGGCTATCGGGTCCCAATGTCTATGGCTACACCTTC
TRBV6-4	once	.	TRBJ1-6	CASSDSGTGSPLHF	TGTGCCAGCAGTGACTCAGGGACTGGGTCACCCCTCCACTTT
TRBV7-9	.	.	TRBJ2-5	CASSSQAGHQETQYF	TGTGCCAGCAGCTCCCAGGCGGGGCACCAAGAGACCCAGTACTTC
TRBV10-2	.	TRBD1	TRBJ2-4	CASKPPGQNIQYF	TGCGCCAGTAAACCCCCGGGACAGAACATTCAGTACTTC